The 15 T cell receptor beta chains reported below all come from one sample, sequenced in a study of technical replicates of blood from four donors (dated by TCRdb to 2017 to 2019). Library preparation employed the immunoSEQ multiplex PCR assay. TCRdb re-hosts the immuneACCESS table, in-frame sequences only. Its copies lack some clones; in the studies checked, an unresolved V gene accounts for under half of them, and the cause for the rest is not known. The sample table lists tens of thousands of clones, around 92% of them with a count of one. Jointly, the top ten make up 0.37% of the sample. Sequencing used T cells isolated from PBMCs. These receptors were obtained from a human donor in good health. Some clones in this sample may be carry-over from other donors' samples.

V gene TRBV6-1 combines with J gene TRBJ2-7, with 8 bases fitting TRBD1. V dropped 6 bases and J dropped 7; count of bases not matched to a gene: 8. The CDR3 is 13 amino acids. Per germline, CDR1 MNHNS and CDR2 SASEGT. The CDR3: CASSSDRVEEQYF. In DNA, the CDR3 is TGTGCCAGCAGCTCGGACAGGGTTGAGGAGCAGTACTTC.

V and J are TRBV13 and TRBJ2-2, with D uncertain. The V and J ends lost 5 bases and 3 bases respectively, with 7 bases between them. In germline, CDR1 is PRHDT, CDR2 FYEKMQ (reference sequence). The CDR3 is 13 amino acids. The CDR3: CASSPLHTGELFF. In DNA form, the CDR3 reads TGTGCCAGCAGCCCCCTCCACACCGGGGAGCTGTTTTTT.

The chain is built from TRBV10-3 and TRBJ2-5; 14 bases fit TRBD2. Germline V lookup: CDR1 ENHRY, CDR2 SYGVKD. The CDR3 has 18 amino acids. V lost 4 bases and J lost 0; bases outside the gene matches: 7. CDR3 loop: CAISGGTSGGRNQETQYF. The CDR3 DNA is TGTGCCATCAGTGGGGGGACTAGCGGGGGCCGAAACCAAGAGACCCAGTACTTC.

This sequence joins TRBV4-1 and TRBJ1-2; D not certain. Looked up from germline, CDR1 is MGHRA and CDR2 is YSYEKL. V was shortened by 5 bases and J by 8 bases, with 12 bases between the two germline ends. The length of the CDR3 is 12 residues. CDR3 bases: TGCGCCAGCAGCGAGGGATTTCAAGGCTACACCTTC. Translating gives CASSEGFQGYTF.

The chain carries TRBV7-9 and TRBJ2-7, with TRBD1 identical over 7 bases. The CDR3 contains 14 residues. Germline V gene sequence: CDR1 SEHNR, CDR2 FQNEAQ (reference sequence). Trimming cost V 5 bases and J 2 bases; bases outside gene matches: 6. The DNA for the CDR3 is TGTGCCAGCAGCCAGACAGGGCAGACCTACGAGCAGTACTTC. This sequence encodes CASSQTGQTYEQYF.

The chain carries TRBV10-3 and TRBJ2-2, with D possibly TRBD1 on 5 matching bases. With 6 bases removed from V and 1 base from J, the gap between germline ends came to 9 bases. The CDR3 consists of 14 residues. The germline V gene has CDR1 ENHRY and CDR2 SYGVKD. Here the CDR3 DNA reads TGTGCCATCAGCGATACAGGGAACACCGGGGAGCTGTTTTTT. As protein: CAISDTGNTGELFF.

The rearrangement uses TRBV5-6 and TRBJ2-7; tentatively, D is TRBD2 (5 bases). Germline V lookup: CDR1 SGHDT, CDR2 YYEEEE. This CDR3 has 14 residues. Trimming removed 0 bases from V and 6 bases from J, with 13 bases in between. CDR3 loop: CASSLGGNPSEQYF. The CDR3 DNA follows: TGTGCCAGCAGCTTGGGAGGGAACCCCTCCGAGCAGTACTTC.

V gene TRBV2 combines with J gene TRBJ2-2; tentatively, D is TRBD2 (5 bases). V lost 7 bases, J lost 1 base, and 13 bases lay in between. Per germline, CDR1 SNHLY and CDR2 FYNNEI. This CDR3 has 15 amino acids. The CDR3 coding sequence is TGTGCCAGCACACGACCGGGGTGGAACACCGGGGAGCTGTTTTTT. Protein: CASTRPGWNTGELFF.

This chain connects TRBV11-2 to TRBJ2-7; D is ambiguous. This CDR3 is built from 14 residues. Per germline, CDR1 SGHAT and CDR2 FQNNGV. V was trimmed by 0 bases and J by 5 bases, leaving 11 bases between them. The CDR3 DNA reads TGTGCCAGCAGCTTAGAACGGGTCGGTAACGAGCAGTACTTC. It translates to CASSLERVGNEQYF.

The V call is TRBV5-4, the J call TRBJ2-1; possible D gene TRBD2, 6 bases. The CDR3 runs 17 residues. Germline CDR1 reads SGHNT; CDR2 reads YYREEE (reference sequence). Trimming took off 0 bases at V and 0 bases at J, with 13 bases between the two ends. CDR3 sequence reads: CASSLGDFWSSYNEQFF. The CDR3 bases are TGTGCCAGCAGCTTGGGGGACTTCTGGAGCTCCTACAATGAGCAGTTCTTC.

Concerning this clone itself: Here the CDR3 omits its conserved ending phenylalanine or tryptophan, so a read error is the likely source. The chain links TRBV5-6 to TRBJ1-1; 9 bases align to TRBD1. The CDR3 loop spans 15 amino acids. Unmatched junction bases numbered 2, after V lost 0 bases and J lost 2 bases. CDR1 is SGHDT and CDR2 is YYEEEE in the germline V gene. DNA of the CDR3: TGTGCCAGCAGCTTGGGGGACAGGGCAAACACTGAAGCTTTCTCT. It specifies CASSLGDRANTEAFS.

The chain couples TRBV7-2 to TRBJ1-1; 11 positions agree with TRBD1. The length of the CDR3 is 16 residues. V was pared by 4 bases and J by 4 bases, with 8 bases of the junction left unmatched. Looked up from germline, CDR1 is SGHTA and CDR2 is FQGNSA. CDR3: CASSSNGQGARTEAFF. For the CDR3, the DNA is TGTGCCAGCAGCTCCAACGGACAGGGGGCGCGCACTGAAGCTTTCTTT.

The CDR3 region is CASSAGGGWETQYF. The CDR3 DNA reads TGTGCCAGCAGCGCCGGGGGGGGCTGGGAGACCCAGTACTTC. The V call is TRBV9, the J call TRBJ2-5; 8 nucleotides agree with TRBD2. V lost 3 bases, J lost 5 bases, and 6 bases stayed unmatched. The CDR3 has 14 residues. Germline values: CDR1 SGDLS, CDR2 YYNGEE.

J is TRBJ1-1 and V is TRBV7-9; D remains ambiguous. The CDR3 covers 12 residues. V dropped 3 bases and J dropped 3 bases, with 5 bases sitting between them. Germline lookup yields CDR1 SEHNR and CDR2 FQNEAQ (reference sequence). CDR3 protein: CASSFGDTEAFF. The CDR3 DNA is TGTGCCAGCAGCTTCGGGGACACTGAAGCTTTCTTT.

This sequence joins TRBV19 and TRBJ2-1, with 9 bases aligning to TRBD2. V lost 10 bases, J lost 2 bases, and 3 bases stayed unmatched. CDR3 length equals 13 residues. CDR1 and CDR2 from the germline V gene are LNHDA and SQIVND (reference sequence). This chain's CDR3 is CATGGGAYNEQFF. Here the CDR3 DNA reads TGTGCCACCGGCGGGGGGGCCTACAATGAGCAGTTCTTC.